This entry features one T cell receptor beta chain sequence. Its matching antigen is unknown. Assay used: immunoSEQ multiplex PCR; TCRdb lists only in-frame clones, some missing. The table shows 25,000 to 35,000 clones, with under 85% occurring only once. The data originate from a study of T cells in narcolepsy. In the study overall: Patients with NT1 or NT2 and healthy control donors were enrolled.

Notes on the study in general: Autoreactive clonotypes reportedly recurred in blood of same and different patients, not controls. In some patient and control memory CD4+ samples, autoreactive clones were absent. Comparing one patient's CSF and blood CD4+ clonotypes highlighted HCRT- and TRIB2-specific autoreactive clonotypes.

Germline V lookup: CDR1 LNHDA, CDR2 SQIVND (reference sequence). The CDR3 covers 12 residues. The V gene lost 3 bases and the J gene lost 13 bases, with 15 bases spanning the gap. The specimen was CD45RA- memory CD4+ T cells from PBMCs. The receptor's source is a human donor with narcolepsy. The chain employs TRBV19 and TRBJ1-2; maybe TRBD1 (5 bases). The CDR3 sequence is CASSIVLGPATF. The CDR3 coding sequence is TGTGCCAGTAGTATCGTGTTGGGACCCGCCACCTTC.